This passage covers 5 T cell receptor beta chains from one sample sequenced in a study of blood T cells in healthy people across ages. With a J-beta primer mix and a sample-barcoded 5' primer, a second PCR ran roughly 6 to 12 cycles. TCRdb reprocessed the 5' RACE reads with MiXCR, giving one entry per CDR3 protein. The table has about 940,000 distinct CDR3 sequences, roughly 52% seen once; the top ten hold about an eighth. The sample consisted of blood. These receptor sequences come from a man aged 25-45 years in good health.

This clonotype has only a few counts. The chain couples TRBV6-5 to TRBJ2-7, with TRBD2 identical over 7 bases. V was clipped by 0 bases and J by 0 bases; unmatched bases: 8. Germline assignment: CDR1 MNHEY and CDR2 SVGAGI. CDR3 length equals 17 residues. The CDR3 coding sequence is TGTGCCAGCAGTTACTCGATGGCTAGCGGCGACTCCTACGAGCAGTACTTC. This sequence encodes CASSYSMASGDSYEQYF.

The chain joins TRBV20-1 to TRBJ2-5; D call uncertain. CDR1 is DFQATT, CDR2 SNEGSKA, per germline (reference sequence). The CDR3 extends over 14 amino acids. V was pared by 2 bases and J by 0 bases, with 10 bases between. CDR3 amino acids: CSARRAAYQETQYF. DNA of the CDR3: TGCAGTGCTAGAAGGGCCGCGTACCAAGAGACCCAGTACTTC.

The chain is built from TRBV5-1 and TRBJ2-1, with 11 bases fitting TRBD1. The length of the CDR3 is 16 residues. Germline-derived CDR1 and CDR2 are SGHRS and YFSETQ. V gave up 4 bases and J gave up 4 bases; unmatched junction bases: 7. The CDR3 DNA is TGCGCCAGCAGCCCACCGGGACAGGGGGGATACAATGAGCAGTTCTTC. This encodes CASSPPGQGGYNEQFF.

V usage is TRBV3-1 and J usage is TRBJ1-2, with 9 positions matching TRBD1. The CDR3 has 14 residues. The germline CDR1 and CDR2 sequences are LGHDT and YNNKEL (reference sequence). J lost 7 bases, V lost 6 bases, and 9 bases had no gene match. As DNA, the CDR3 is TGTGCCAGCAGTCTAGACAGGGGGGCGATTGGCTACACCTTC. It specifies CASSLDRGAIGYTF.

The V call is TRBV18, the J call TRBJ2-5; TRBD1 matches at 8 bases. Germline V gene data show CDR1 as KGHSH and CDR2 as LQKENI. The CDR3 spans 15 residues. Trimming at V came to 1 base and at J to 4 bases, leaving 5 bases not matched to a gene. The CDR3 reads CASSPLQGVGETQYF. CDR3 DNA: TGTGCCAGCTCACCACTACAGGGGGTAGGAGAGACCCAGTACTTC.